This TCR beta chain comes out of a study of blood T cell repertoires in COVID-19. Study information: Sites across the United States, Italy and Spain contributed samples from acute and convalescent COVID-19.

The V end lost 2 bases, the J end lost 1 base, and 14 bases lay between the germline ends. This CDR3 has 16 residues. Looked up from germline, CDR1 is MDHEN and CDR2 is SYDVKM. The table came from immunoSEQ multiplex PCR; TCRdb's copy has only in-frame clones and leaves some out. The sample lists some 210,000 clones, around 80% occurring once. Individuals drawn from about two dozen US areas were about 18 to 90 years old. Participants were placed into cohorts based on the clinical history they reported. The receptor was derived from a man under 40 with acute COVID-19. The chain carries TRBV28 and TRBJ1-1, with D tentatively TRBD1 (6 bases). Sequencing input: PBMCs or T cells enriched from blood (not recorded which). The CDR3 nucleotides are TGTGCCAGCAGTTTACCGGCGGGGGCAGGGAACACTGAAGCTTTCTTT. It encodes CASSLPAGAGNTEAFF.